The clone carrying this T cell receptor (beta chain) was picked up a small number of times. Its antigen is still unknown. This sample is drawn from a study of OX40 agonist ivuxolimab in advanced cancers. For the study at large: Averaging 60 years in age, with a range of roughly 23 to 80, the cohort was approximately 87% male.

CDR3 length equals 13 residues. Per the germline V gene, CDR1 is KGHSH and CDR2 is LQKENI. V gave up 6 bases and J gave up 5 bases; unmatched junction bases: 5. The assay was immunoSEQ multiplex PCR, and TCRdb's table has in-frame clones only and misses some. The sample has about 50,000 clones; 70% to 80% are singletons. General observations from the study: On average, CD8+ T cells showed a greater number of expanded clones than CD4+.

This receptor was identified in an adult with an advanced solid tumor such as melanoma, head and neck, liver or kidney cancer. The rearrangement links TRBV18 to TRBJ2-7; 9 nucleotides agree with TRBD2. The source was CD4+ or CD8+ T cells sorted from blood, collected in a trial of the OX40 agonist ivuxolimab. The CDR3 spells CASSTTSGNEQYF. In DNA form, the CDR3 reads TGTGCCAGCTCCACGACTAGCGGCAACGAGCAGTACTTC.